The TCR beta chain under discussion was sequenced for a study of blood T cell repertoires in COVID-19. Study in general: COVID-19 samples from acute and convalescent phases originated in the United States, Italy and Spain.

As processed by the authors: Amplification with reference gene primers provided the estimates of nucleated cell counts. The table came from immunoSEQ multiplex PCR; TCRdb's copy has only in-frame clones and leaves some out. That table gives V, J and clone size, and the DNA gave D and trimming. Of some 150,000 clones in the sample, approximately 85% were seen once. V gave up 6 bases and J gave up 4 bases; unmatched junction bases: 11. The CDR3 consists of 16 residues. Germline V lookup: CDR1 KGHSH, CDR2 LQKENI. The material sequenced was peripheral blood. The chain links TRBV18 to TRBJ2-7, with 11 bases that match TRBD1. The TCR comes from a woman at least 80 years old with acute or convalescent COVID-19. The CDR3 bases are TGTGCCAGCTCCCAAATTTCGGGACAGGGGGAGTACGAGCAGTACTTC. Translation gives CASSQISGQGEYEQYF.